These T cell receptor beta chains were read from a single sample in a study of T cells in localized non-small cell lung cancer. Generated by immunoSEQ multiplex PCR, the TCRdb table keeps only in-frame clones and is missing some. The sample holds about 26,000 clones, around 93% seen once. Here the sequenced sample was peripheral blood, taken before any cancer treatment. These receptors all stem from an older female donor with stage II squamous cell lung carcinoma. Both conserved end residues are part of each CDR3. The D gene is left open where the match is weak. Clone size is stated in some rows and not others, as once, few, many or a class when expanded.

J gene | clone size | D gene | V gene | CDR3 protein | CDR3 DNA
TRBJ2-1 | once | TRBD2 | TRBV5-1 | CASRVGASGTDEQFF | TGCGCCAGCAGGGTTGGGGCTAGCGGGACAGATGAGCAGTTCTTC
TRBJ2-7 | few | NA | TRBV7-2 | CASSPQGSNYEQYF | TGTGCCAGCAGCCCACAGGGTAGTAACTACGAGCAGTACTTC
TRBJ1-2 | NA | NA | TRBV11-2 | CASSLGQGSGGYTF | TGTGCCAGCAGCTTAGGGCAGGGATCCGGTGGCTACACCTTC
TRBJ2-1 | NA | TRBD2 | TRBV7-2 | CASSPSGNDNEQFF | TGTGCCAGCAGCCCAAGCGGGAACGACAATGAGCAGTTCTTC
TRBJ1-3 | NA | NA | TRBV6-6 | CASSRTDTIYF | TGTGCCAGCAGCCGAACGGACACCATATATTTT
TRBJ2-3 | NA | TRBD2 | TRBV30 | CAWTPSGSTDTQYF | TGTGCCTGGACTCCTAGCGGAAGCACAGATACGCAGTATTTT
TRBJ2-1 | NA | TRBD2 | TRBV25-1 | CASSEGTIPHEQFF | TGTGCCAGCAGTGAGGGGACTATCCCGCATGAGCAGTTCTTC
TRBJ1-5 | NA | TRBD1 | TRBV28 | CASSTGTANQPQHF | TGTGCCAGCAGTACGGGGACAGCTAATCAGCCCCAGCATTTT
TRBJ2-7 | NA | NA | TRBV7-6 | CASSPWTGTYEQYF | TGTGCCAGCAGCCCCTGGACGGGTACCTACGAGCAGTACTTC
TRBJ2-5 | once | NA | TRBV5-5 | CASSLVLERAETQYF | TGTGCCAGCAGCTTGGTCCTGGAGAGGGCAGAGACCCAGTACTTC
TRBJ2-5 | few | NA | TRBV7-2 | CASSLLRAETQYF | TGTGCCAGCAGCCTCCTTCGTGCGGAGACCCAGTACTTC
TRBJ2-7 | NA | TRBD2 | TRBV6-1 | CASSSLAGGSFEQYF | TGTGCCAGCAGTTCACTAGCGGGAGGTAGTTTCGAGCAGTACTTC